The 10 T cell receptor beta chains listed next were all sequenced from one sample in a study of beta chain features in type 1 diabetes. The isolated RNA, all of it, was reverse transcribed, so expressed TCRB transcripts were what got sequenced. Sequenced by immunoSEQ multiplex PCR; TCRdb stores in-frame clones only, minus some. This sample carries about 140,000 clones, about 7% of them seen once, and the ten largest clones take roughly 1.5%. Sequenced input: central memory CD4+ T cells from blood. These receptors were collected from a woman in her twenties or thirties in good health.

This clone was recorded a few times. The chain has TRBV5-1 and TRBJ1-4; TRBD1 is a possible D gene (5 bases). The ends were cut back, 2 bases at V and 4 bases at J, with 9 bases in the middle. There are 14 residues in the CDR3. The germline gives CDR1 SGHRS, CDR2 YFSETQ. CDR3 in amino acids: CASSFGADNEKLFF. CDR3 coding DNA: TGCGCCAGCAGCTTTGGGGCAGATAATGAAAAACTGTTTTTT.

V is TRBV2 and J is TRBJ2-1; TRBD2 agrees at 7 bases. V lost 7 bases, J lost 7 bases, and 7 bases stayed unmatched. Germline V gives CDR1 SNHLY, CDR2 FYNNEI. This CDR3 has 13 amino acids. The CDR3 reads CASMREWVNEQFF. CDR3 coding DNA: TGTGCCAGCATGCGGGAGTGGGTGAATGAGCAGTTCTTC.

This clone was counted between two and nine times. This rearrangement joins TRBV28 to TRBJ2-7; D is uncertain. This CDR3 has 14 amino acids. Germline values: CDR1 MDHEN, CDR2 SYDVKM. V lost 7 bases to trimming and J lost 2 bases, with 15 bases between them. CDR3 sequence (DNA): TGTGCCAGCAATGATATGATGCGAACCTACGAGCAGTACTTC. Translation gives CASNDMMRTYEQYF.

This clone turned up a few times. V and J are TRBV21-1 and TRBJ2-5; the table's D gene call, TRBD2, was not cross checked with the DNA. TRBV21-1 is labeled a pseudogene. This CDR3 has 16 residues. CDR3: CASSNLSGRALETQYF. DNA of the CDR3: TGTGCCAGCAGCAACCTTAGCGGGAGGGCCCTAGAGACCCAGTACTTC.

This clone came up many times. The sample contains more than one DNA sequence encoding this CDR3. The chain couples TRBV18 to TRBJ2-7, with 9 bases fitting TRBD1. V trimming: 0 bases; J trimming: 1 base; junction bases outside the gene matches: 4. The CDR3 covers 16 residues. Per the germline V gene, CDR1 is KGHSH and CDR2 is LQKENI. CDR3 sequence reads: CASSPPTGQGSYEQYF. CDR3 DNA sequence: TGTGCCAGCTCACCACCTACGGGACAGGGTTCCTACGAGCAGTACTTC.

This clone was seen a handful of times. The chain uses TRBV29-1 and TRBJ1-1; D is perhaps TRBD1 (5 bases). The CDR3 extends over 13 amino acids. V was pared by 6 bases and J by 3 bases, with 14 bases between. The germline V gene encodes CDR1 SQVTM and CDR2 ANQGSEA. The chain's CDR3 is CSVHWGVDTEAFF. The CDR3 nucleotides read TGCAGCGTCCACTGGGGGGTGGACACTGAAGCTTTCTTT.

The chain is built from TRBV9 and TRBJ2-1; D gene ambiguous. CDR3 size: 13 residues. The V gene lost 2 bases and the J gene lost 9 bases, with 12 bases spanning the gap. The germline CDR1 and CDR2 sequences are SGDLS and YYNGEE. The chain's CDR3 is CASSVAPSTEQFF. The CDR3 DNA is TGTGCCAGCAGCGTCGCCCCTAGTACTGAGCAGTTCTTC.

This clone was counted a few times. CDR3 amino acids: CASSSSPLAGGSNEQFF. CDR3 nucleotides: TGTGCCAGCAGTTCCTCCCCCTTAGCGGGGGGCTCCAATGAGCAGTTCTTC. The chain couples TRBV28 to TRBJ2-1, with 10 bases matching TRBD2. Germline V gene data show CDR1 as MDHEN and CDR2 as SYDVKM. The CDR3 is 17 amino acids. Trimming took 4 bases from V and 6 from J; bases not matched to a gene: 12.

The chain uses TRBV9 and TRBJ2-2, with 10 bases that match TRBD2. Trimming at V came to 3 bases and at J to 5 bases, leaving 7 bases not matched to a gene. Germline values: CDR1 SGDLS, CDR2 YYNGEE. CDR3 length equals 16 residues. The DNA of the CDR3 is TGTGCCAGCAGCGCAAAAGCGGGAGGGCGAACCGGGGAGCTGTTTTTT. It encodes CASSAKAGGRTGELFF.

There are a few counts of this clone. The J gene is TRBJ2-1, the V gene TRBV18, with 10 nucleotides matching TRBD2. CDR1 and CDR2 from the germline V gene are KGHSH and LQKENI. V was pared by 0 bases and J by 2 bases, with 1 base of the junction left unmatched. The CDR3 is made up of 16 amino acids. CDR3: CASSPPGLAPYNEQFF. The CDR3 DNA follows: TGTGCCAGCTCACCACCGGGACTAGCGCCCTACAATGAGCAGTTCTTC.